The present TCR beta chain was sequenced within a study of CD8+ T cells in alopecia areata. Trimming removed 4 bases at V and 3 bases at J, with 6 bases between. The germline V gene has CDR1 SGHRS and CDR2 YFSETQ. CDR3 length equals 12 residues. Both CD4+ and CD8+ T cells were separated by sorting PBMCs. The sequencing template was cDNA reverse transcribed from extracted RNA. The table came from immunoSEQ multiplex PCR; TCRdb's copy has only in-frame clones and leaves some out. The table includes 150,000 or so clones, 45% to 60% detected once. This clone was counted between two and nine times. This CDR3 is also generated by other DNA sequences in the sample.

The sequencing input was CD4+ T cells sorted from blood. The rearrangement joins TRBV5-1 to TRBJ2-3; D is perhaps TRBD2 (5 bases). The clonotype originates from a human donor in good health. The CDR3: CASSRGTDTQYF. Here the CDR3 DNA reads TGCGCCAGCAGCAGAGGGACAGATACGCAGTATTTT. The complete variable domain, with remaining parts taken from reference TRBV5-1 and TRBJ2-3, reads KAGVTQTPRYLIKTRGQQVTLSCSPISGHRSVSWYQQTPGQGLQFLFEYFSETQRNKGNFPGRFSGRQFSNSRSEMNVSTLELGDSALYLCASSRGTDTQYFGPGTRLTVL.